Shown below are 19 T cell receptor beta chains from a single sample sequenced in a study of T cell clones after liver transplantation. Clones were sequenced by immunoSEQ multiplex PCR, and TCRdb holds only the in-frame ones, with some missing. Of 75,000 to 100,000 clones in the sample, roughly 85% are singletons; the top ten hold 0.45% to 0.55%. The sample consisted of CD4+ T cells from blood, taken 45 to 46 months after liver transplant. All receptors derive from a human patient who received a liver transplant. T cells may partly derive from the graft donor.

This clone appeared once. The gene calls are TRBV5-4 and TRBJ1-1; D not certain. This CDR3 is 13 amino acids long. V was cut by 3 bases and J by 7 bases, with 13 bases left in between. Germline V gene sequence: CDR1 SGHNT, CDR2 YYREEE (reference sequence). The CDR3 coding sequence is TGTGCCAGCAGCTGGAAGGGAATAGGTGAAGCTTTCTTT. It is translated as CASSWKGIGEAFF.

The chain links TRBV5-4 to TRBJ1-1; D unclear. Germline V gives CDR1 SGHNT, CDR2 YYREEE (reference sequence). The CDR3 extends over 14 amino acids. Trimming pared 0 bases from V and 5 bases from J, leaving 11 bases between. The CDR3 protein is CASSLEAQGTEAFF. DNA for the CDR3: TGTGCCAGCAGCTTGGAGGCCCAAGGGACTGAAGCTTTCTTT. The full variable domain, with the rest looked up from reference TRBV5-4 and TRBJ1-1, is ETGVTQSPTHLIKTRGQQVTLRCSSQSGHNTVSWYQQALGQGPQFIFQYYREEENGRGNFPPRFSGLQFPNYSSELNVNALELDDSALYLCASSLEAQGTEAFFGQGTRLTVV.

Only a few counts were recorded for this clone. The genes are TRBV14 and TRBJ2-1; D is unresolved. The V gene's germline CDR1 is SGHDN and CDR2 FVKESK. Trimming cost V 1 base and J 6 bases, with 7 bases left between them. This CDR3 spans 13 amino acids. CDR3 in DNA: TGTGCCAGCAGCCAAGTTACTGCCAATGAGCAGTTCTTC. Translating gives CASSQVTANEQFF.

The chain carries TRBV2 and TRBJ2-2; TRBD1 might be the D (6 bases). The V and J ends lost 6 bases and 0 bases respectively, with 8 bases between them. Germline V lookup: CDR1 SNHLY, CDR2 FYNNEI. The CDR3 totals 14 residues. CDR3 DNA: TGTGCCAGCAGAGGGGGTGCGAACACCGGGGAGCTGTTTTTT. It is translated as CASRGGANTGELFF.

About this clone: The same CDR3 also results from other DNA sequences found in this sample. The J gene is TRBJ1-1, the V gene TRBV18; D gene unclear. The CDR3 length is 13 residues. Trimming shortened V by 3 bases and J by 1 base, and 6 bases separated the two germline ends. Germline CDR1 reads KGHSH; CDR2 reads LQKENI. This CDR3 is CASSPGGNTEAFF. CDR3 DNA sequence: TGTGCCAGCTCACCTGGTGGGAACACTGAAGCTTTCTTT.

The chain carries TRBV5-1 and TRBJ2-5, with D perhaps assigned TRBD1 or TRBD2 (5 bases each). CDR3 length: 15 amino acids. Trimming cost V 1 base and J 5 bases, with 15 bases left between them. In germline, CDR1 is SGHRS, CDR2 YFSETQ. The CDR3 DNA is TGCGCCAGCAGCTTGACTGGGACCCTCGGGGAGACCCAGTACTTC. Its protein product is CASSLTGTLGETQYF. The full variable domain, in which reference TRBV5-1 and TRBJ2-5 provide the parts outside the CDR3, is KAGVTQTPRYLIKTRGQQVTLSCSPISGHRSVSWYQQTPGQGLQFLFEYFSETQRNKGNFPGRFSGRQFSNSRSEMNVSTLELGDSALYLCASSLTGTLGETQYFGPGTRLLVL.

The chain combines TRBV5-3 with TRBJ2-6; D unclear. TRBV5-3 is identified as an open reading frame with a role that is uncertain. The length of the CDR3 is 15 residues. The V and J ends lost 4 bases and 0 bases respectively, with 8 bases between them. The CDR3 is CARSLRGSGANVLTF. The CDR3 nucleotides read TGTGCCAGAAGCCTACGCGGCTCTGGGGCCAACGTCCTGACTTTC.

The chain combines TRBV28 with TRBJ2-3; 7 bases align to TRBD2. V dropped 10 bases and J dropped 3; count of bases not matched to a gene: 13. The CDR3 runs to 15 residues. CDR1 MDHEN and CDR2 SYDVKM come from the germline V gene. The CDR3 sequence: CAIDEAGKETDTQYF. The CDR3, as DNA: TGTGCCATCGACGAAGCGGGAAAGGAGACAGATACGCAGTATTTT.

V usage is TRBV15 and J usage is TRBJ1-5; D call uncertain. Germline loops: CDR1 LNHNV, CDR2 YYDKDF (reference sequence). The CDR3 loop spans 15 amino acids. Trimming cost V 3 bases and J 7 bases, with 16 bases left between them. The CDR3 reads CATSSSGWKEQPQHF. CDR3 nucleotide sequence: TGTGCCACCAGCAGCTCCGGGTGGAAAGAGCAGCCCCAGCATTTT.

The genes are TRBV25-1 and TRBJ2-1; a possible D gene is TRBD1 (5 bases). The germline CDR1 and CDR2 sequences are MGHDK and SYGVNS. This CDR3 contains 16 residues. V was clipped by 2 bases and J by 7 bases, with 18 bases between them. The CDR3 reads CASSETGHPTRNEQFF. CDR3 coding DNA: TGTGCCAGCAGTGAAACAGGACACCCGACGAGGAATGAGCAGTTCTTC.

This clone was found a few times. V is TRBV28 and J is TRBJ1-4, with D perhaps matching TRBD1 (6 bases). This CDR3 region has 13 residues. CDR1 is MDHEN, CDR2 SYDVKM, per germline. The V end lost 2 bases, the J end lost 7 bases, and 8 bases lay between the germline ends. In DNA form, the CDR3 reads TGTGCCAGCAGTTTACAGGGGTTTGAAAAACTGTTTTTT. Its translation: CASSLQGFEKLFF. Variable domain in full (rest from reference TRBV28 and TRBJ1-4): DVKVTQSSRYLVKRTGEKVFLECVQDMDHENMFWYRQDPGLGLRLIYFSYDVKMKEKGDIPEGYSVSREKKERFSLILESASTNQTSMYLCASSLQGFEKLFFGSGTQLSVL.

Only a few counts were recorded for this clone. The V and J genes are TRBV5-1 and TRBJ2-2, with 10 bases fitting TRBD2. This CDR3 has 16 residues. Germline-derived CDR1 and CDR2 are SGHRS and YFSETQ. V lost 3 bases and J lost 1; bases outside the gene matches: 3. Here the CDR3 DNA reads TGCGCCAGCAGCTCGCTAGCGGGAGTGAACACCGGGGAGCTGTTTTTT. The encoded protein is CASSSLAGVNTGELFF. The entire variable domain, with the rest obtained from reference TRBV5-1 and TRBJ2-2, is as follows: KAGVTQTPRYLIKTRGQQVTLSCSPISGHRSVSWYQQTPGQGLQFLFEYFSETQRNKGNFPGRFSGRQFSNSRSEMNVSTLELGDSALYLCASSSLAGVNTGELFFGEGSRLTVL.

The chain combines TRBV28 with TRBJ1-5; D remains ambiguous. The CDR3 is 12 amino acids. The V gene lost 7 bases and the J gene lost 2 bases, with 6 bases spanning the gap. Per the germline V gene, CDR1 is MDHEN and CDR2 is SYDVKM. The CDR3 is CASTDGNQPQHF. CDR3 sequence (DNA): TGTGCCAGCACTGATGGCAATCAGCCCCAGCATTTT.

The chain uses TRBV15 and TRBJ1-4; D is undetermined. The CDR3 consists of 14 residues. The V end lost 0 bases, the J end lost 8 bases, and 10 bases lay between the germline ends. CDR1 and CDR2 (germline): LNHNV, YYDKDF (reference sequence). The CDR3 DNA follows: TGTGCCACCAGCAGAGATGCGGCTAGGGAAAAACTGTTTTTT. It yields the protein CATSRDAAREKLFF.

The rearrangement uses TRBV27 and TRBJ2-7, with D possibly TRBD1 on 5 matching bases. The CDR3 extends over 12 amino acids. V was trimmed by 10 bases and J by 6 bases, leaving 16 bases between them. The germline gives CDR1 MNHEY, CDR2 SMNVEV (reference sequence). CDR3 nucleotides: TGTGCCACTACCCCCCCAGGGCGCGAGCAGTACTTC. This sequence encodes CATTPPGREQYF.

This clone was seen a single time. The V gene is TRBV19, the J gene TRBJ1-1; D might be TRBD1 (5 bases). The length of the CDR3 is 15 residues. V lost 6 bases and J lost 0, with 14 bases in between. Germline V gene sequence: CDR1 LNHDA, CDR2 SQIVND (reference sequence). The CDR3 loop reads CASRDRQFMNTEAFF. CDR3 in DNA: TGTGCCAGTAGGGATAGACAGTTCATGAACACTGAAGCTTTCTTT. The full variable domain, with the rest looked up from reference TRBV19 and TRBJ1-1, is DGGITQSPKYLFRKEGQNVTLSCEQNLNHDAMYWYRQDPGQGLRLIYYSQIVNDFQKGDIAEGYSVSREKKESFPLTVTSAQKNPTAFYLCASRDRQFMNTEAFFGQGTRLTVV.

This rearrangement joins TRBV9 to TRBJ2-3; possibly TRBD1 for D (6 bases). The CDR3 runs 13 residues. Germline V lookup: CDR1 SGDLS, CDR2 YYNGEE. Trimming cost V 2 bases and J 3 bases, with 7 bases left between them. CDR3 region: CASSVRGTDTQYF. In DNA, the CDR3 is TGTGCCAGCAGCGTCAGGGGAACAGATACGCAGTATTTT. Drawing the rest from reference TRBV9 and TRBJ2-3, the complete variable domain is DSGVTQTPKHLITATGQRVTLRCSPRSGDLSVYWYQQSLDQGLQFLIQYYNGEERAKGNILERFSAQQFPDLHSELNLSSLELGDSALYFCASSVRGTDTQYFGPGTRLTVL.

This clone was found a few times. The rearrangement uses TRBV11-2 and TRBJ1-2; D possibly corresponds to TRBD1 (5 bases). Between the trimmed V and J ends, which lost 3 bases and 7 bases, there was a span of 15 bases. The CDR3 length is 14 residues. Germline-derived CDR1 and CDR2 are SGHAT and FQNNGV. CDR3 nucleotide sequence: TGTGCCAGCAGCTTCCCCAGGGAGGTCTTTGGCTACACCTTC. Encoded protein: CASSFPREVFGYTF.

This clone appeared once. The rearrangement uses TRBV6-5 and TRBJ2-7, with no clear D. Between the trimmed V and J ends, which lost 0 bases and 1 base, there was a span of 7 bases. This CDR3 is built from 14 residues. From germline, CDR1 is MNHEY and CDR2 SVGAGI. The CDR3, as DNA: TGTGCCAGCAGTTACTCGATCGGGTCCTACGAGCAGTACTTC. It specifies CASSYSIGSYEQYF.